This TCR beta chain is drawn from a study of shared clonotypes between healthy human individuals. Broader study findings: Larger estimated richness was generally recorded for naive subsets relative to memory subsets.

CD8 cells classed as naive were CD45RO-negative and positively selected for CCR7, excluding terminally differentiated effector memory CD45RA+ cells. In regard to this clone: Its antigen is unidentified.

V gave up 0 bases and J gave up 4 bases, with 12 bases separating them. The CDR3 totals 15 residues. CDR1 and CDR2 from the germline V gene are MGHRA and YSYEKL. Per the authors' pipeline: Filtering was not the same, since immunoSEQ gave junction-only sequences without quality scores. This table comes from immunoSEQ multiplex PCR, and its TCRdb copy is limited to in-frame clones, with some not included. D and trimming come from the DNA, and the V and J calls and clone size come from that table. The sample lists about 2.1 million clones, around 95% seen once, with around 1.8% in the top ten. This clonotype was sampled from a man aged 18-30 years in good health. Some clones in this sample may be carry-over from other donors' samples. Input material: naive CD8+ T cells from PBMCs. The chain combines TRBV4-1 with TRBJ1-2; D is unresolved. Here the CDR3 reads CASSQDRVAGYGYTF. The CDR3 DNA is TGCGCCAGCAGCCAAGATAGGGTGGCCGGCTATGGCTACACCTTC.